The next 11 T cell receptor beta chains were all read from a single sample in a study of blood T cell dynamics during melanoma immunotherapy. Produced via immunoSEQ multiplex PCR; TCRdb's table is partial and in-frame only. There are 8,500 to 11,000 clones in the sample; less than 90% occur only once, and about 4% lies in the top ten. Time point indicated: week 3, after first cycle of checkpoint inhibitor. The sample consisted of blood, taken from a patient treated with checkpoint blockade. The receptors were gathered from a human donor with melanoma.

The gene calls are TRBV7-9 and TRBJ2-7; 7 bases are shared with TRBD2. The V gene end was trimmed by 2 bases and the J gene end by 1 base; junction bases not matched to a gene: 2. Germline CDR1 is SEHNR and CDR2 is FQNEAQ (reference sequence). The CDR3 has 14 amino acids. Written as DNA, the CDR3 is TGTGCCAGCAGCTTACCGGGACTATCCTACGAGCAGTACTTC. This sequence encodes CASSLPGLSYEQYF.

V and J are TRBV28 and TRBJ2-5; D unresolved. Germline V CDR1 and CDR2: MDHEN, SYDVKM. V dropped 2 bases and J dropped 8 bases, with 9 bases sitting between them. This CDR3 is built from 12 residues. Here the CDR3 reads CASSLRSGTQYF. The CDR3 DNA reads TGTGCCAGCAGTTTACGTTCAGGAACCCAGTACTTC.

CDR3: CASSQAGTGGSGNTIYF. The CDR3 coding sequence is TGCGCCAGCAGCCAAGCCGGGACAGGGGGCTCTGGAAACACCATATATTTT. This chain links TRBV4-3 with TRBJ1-3; 11 nucleotides line up with TRBD1. CDR1 is LGHNA and CDR2 is YSLEER in the germline V gene. This CDR3 comprises 17 residues. Losses at the gene ends were 1 base for V and 0 bases for J; bases not matched to a gene: 2.

This chain links TRBV7-9 with TRBJ2-1, with 8 positions matching TRBD2. The CDR3 runs 16 residues. V gave up 1 base and J gave up 10 bases; unmatched junction bases: 12. CDR1 and CDR2 from the germline V gene are SEHNR and FQNEAQ (reference sequence). The CDR3 DNA reads as TGTGCCAGCAGCTTAGACCGAGCGGGAGTGTTTGTGGAGCAGTTCTTC. The encoded protein is CASSLDRAGVFVEQFF.

The rearrangement joins TRBV5-1 to TRBJ2-7, with 11 bases fitting TRBD1. V was pared by 0 bases and J by 6 bases, with 5 bases of the junction left unmatched. Per the germline V gene, CDR1 is SGHRS and CDR2 is YFSETQ. The CDR3 extends over 15 amino acids. This chain's CDR3 is CASSLAWTGGGEQYF. As DNA, the CDR3 is TGCGCCAGCAGCTTGGCCTGGACAGGGGGCGGCGAGCAGTACTTC.

This clone was detected a few times. The chain couples TRBV7-9 to TRBJ1-1; D might be TRBD1 (6 bases). This CDR3 contains 15 residues. CDR1 is SEHNR and CDR2 is FQNEAQ in the germline V gene (reference sequence). V was cut by 4 bases and J by 3 bases, with 15 bases left in between. The CDR3 sequence: CASSSHGTFDTEAFF. The CDR3 nucleotides are TGTGCCAGCAGCTCCCACGGGACATTCGACACTGAAGCTTTCTTT.

This clone was recorded only once. The gene calls are TRBV28 and TRBJ1-4, with D perhaps TRBD1 (6 bases). Germline-derived CDR1 and CDR2 are MDHEN and SYDVKM. The CDR3 has 14 amino acids. V lost 9 bases and J 7 bases, leaving 18 bases between the germline ends. The chain's CDR3 is CASSRGGASEKLFF. The DNA of the CDR3 is TGTGCCAGTTCGAGAGGGGGGGCGAGTGAAAAACTGTTTTTT.

The chain carries TRBV6-1 and TRBJ1-1; 10 nucleotides align to TRBD1. The CDR3 length is 14 residues. The germline gives CDR1 MNHNS, CDR2 SASEGT. Trimming removed 7 bases from V and 3 bases from J; junction bases left unmatched: 5. The CDR3 here is CASTMDRGDTEAFF. CDR3 nucleotides: TGTGCCAGCACCATGGACAGGGGGGACACTGAAGCTTTCTTT.

This clone has only one observation. The J gene is TRBJ1-1, the V gene TRBV7-2, with no clear D. The ends were cut back, 2 bases at V and 1 base at J, with 5 bases in the middle. Germline assignment: CDR1 SGHTA and CDR2 FQGNSA. The CDR3 loop spans 13 amino acids. The CDR3 sequence: CASSLSRNTEAFF. DNA of the CDR3: TGTGCCAGCAGCTTATCTAGGAACACTGAAGCTTTCTTT.

DNA of the CDR3: TGTGCCAGCAGGGGGGACACCTCTAGCAATCAGCCCCAGCATTTT. Encoded protein: CASRGDTSSNQPQHF. J is TRBJ1-5 and V is TRBV2; D possibly corresponds to TRBD1 (6 bases). The germline V gene has CDR1 SNHLY and CDR2 FYNNEI. There are 15 residues in the CDR3. V shed 6 bases and J shed 0 bases, with 12 bases lying between them.

The J gene is TRBJ1-4, the V gene TRBV4-3; 10 bases agree with TRBD1. Germline lookup yields CDR1 LGHNA and CDR2 YSLEER. CDR3 length: 17 residues. Trimming cost V 4 bases and J 3 bases; bases outside gene matches: 8. CDR3 sequence (DNA): TGCGCCAGCAGCCGGGGACAGGGGAGGGTAGCTAATGAAAAACTGTTTTTT. This sequence encodes CASSRGQGRVANEKLFF.